This record concerns one TCR beta chain sequence. This entry is derived from a study of blood T cell repertoires in COVID-19. Looking at the study overall: COVID-19 samples, acute and convalescent, were from the United States, Italy and Spain.

V lost 2 bases to trimming and J lost 3 bases; unmatched junction nucleotides: 10. The CDR3 runs 17 residues. CDR1 is KGHSH and CDR2 is LQKENI in the germline V gene. As processed by the authors: The authors estimated nucleated cell counts from reference gene primer amplification. Generated by immunoSEQ multiplex PCR, the TCRdb table keeps only in-frame clones and is missing some. The DNA gave D and trimming, while V, J and clone size come from that table. Of roughly 190,000 clones in the sample, just under 90% are singletons; the top ten hold 3.7%. V gene TRBV18 combines with J gene TRBJ1-5; TRBD1 matches at 7 bases. The source is a man younger than 30 with active or convalescent COVID-19. The sample taken for sequencing was peripheral blood. This chain's CDR3 is CASSPGGTVHDNQPQHF. CDR3 DNA: TGTGCCAGCTCACCAGGTGGGACAGTTCACGACAATCAGCCCCAGCATTTT.